This T cell receptor beta chain emerged from a study of OX40 agonist ivuxolimab in advanced cancers. About the full investigation: Ivuxolimab was a fully human IgG2 agonistic monoclonal antibody targeting the costimulatory receptor OX40 (CD134). Intravenous ivuxolimab was administered to patients every 2 weeks at six dose levels: 0.01, 0.1, 0.3, 1.5, 3 and 10 mg/kg. Of the roughly 51 dose-escalation patients, hepatocellular carcinoma was present in about 20, melanoma in roughly 15, renal cell carcinoma in 9 and head and neck cancer in 9. The dose-escalation cohort was about 87% male with a mean age of around 64 years, ranging from roughly 20 to 80. Patients were allowed to have had prior anti-PD-1, anti-PD-L1 or anti-CTLA-4 therapy, and 40% to 45% of the dose-escalation patients had been treated with checkpoint inhibitors. Three dose-escalation patients achieved partial responses, one with hepatocellular carcinoma and two with cutaneous melanoma. The point of sequencing TCRbeta in the periphery was to test whether ivuxolimab changed TCR sequence diversity and drove clonal T-cell expansion. The paper reports the monotherapy dose-escalation portion (N of about 50 patients) of the phase I ivuxolimab trial.

Details on this clone: What this receptor recognizes is not known. No much larger clone exists at a distance of one base, and base qualities are not known.

General conclusions and limits of the study: In the 0.1-3.0 mg/kg groups, partial responders had among the lowest normalized peripheral clonal expansion, particularly in CD8+ T cells. Which antigens the clonally expanded peripheral T cells were specific for was not determined. On average, CD8+ T cells showed more expanded clones than CD4+ T cells after ivuxolimab. At doses of 0.1 to 3.0 mg/kg, clonal expansion of both CD4+ and CD8+ T cells in blood was seen between baseline and week 6. Low levels of normalized T-cell clonal expansion were also seen in some nonresponding patients.

For sequencing of the TCRbeta CDR3 region, genomic DNA was extracted from the sorted cells. The immunoSEQ Assay was used for sequencing of TCRbeta CDR3 regions. TCRdb holds this immuneACCESS table with in-frame rearrangements only. Some clones are missing; in checked studies, unresolved V genes explain under half, and the rest has no known cause. The sample profile shows more than 65,000 clones; approximately 79% of them were found once. Of the sample, more than 2% is held by the ten largest clones. CDR3 length: 14 amino acids, cysteine to phenylalanine. Kept here is only the CDR3 DNA, which spans 42 bases and is read in frame from base 1. The germline ends are 11 bases apart after V is trimmed by 5 bases and J by 0 bases. In the germline V gene (reference sequence), CDR1 corresponds to MNHEY and CDR2 to SMNVEV. The trial excluded patients who had a history of autoimmune disease or were on systemic immunosuppression. Peripheral blood for TCR sequencing was drawn from every dose cohort at baseline, at cycle 4 day 1 and at cycle 7 day 1. Samples were obtained from an open-label, multicenter, first-in-human phase I dose-escalation trial of ivuxolimab. Adults with locally advanced or metastatic melanoma, renal cell, hepatocellular, or head and neck squamous cell carcinoma were enrolled in the trial. CD4+ and CD8+ T cells were sorted separately from peripheral blood before TCR sequencing.

The sequence joins TRBV27 to TRBJ2-7; perhaps TRBD1 is the D gene, with 5 bases matching. The TCR comes from an adult with an advanced solid tumor such as melanoma, head and neck, liver or kidney cancer. Here the sequenced sample was CD4+ or CD8+ T cells sorted from blood, taken in a trial of the OX40 agonist ivuxolimab. CDR3 protein: CASSRQTSSYEQYF. The DNA is TGTGCCAGCAGTAGACAGACATCCTCCTACGAGCAGTACTTC.